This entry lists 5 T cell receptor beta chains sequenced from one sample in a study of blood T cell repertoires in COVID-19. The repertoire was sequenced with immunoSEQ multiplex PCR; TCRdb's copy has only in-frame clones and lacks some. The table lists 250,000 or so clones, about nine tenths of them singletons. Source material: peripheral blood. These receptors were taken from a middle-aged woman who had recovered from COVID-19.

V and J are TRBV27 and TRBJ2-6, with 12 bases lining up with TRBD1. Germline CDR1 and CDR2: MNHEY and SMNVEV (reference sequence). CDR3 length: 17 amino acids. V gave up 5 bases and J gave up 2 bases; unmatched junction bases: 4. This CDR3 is CASSDGTGGAGANVLTF. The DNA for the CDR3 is TGTGCCAGCAGTGACGGGACAGGGGGCGCTGGGGCCAACGTCCTGACTTTC. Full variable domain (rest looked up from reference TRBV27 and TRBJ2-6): EAQVTQNPRYLITVTGKKLTVTCSQNMNHEYMSWYRQDPGLGLRQIYYSMNVEVTDKGDVPEGYKVSRKEKRNFPLILESPSPNQTSLYFCASSDGTGGAGANVLTFGAGSRLTVL.

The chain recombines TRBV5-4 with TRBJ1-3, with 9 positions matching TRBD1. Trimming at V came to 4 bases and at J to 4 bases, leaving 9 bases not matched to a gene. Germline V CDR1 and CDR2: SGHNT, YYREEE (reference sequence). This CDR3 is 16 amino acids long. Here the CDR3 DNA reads TGTGCCAGCAGCAACCGGGACAGGGCCGTCGGAAACACCATATATTTT. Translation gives CASSNRDRAVGNTIYF.

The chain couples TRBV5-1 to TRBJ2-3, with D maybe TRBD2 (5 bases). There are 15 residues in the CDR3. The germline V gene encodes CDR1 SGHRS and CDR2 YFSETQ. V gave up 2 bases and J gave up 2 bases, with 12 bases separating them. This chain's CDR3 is CASSLGPGVTDTQYF. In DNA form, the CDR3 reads TGCGCCAGCAGCTTAGGCCCCGGGGTCACAGATACGCAGTATTTT.

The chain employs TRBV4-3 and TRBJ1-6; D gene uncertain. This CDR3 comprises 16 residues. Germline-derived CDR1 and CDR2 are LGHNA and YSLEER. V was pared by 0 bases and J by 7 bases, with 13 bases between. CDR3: CASSQDPAVGNSPLHF. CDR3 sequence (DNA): TGCGCCAGCAGCCAAGATCCAGCAGTCGGGAATTCACCCCTCCACTTT.

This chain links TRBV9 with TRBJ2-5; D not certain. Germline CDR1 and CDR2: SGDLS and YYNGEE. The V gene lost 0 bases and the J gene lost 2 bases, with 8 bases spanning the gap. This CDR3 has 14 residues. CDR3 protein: CASSVGAVQETQYF. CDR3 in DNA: TGTGCCAGCAGCGTAGGGGCAGTACAAGAGACCCAGTACTTC.